The 22 T cell receptor beta chains below all came from one sample that was sequenced in a study of cytomegalovirus exposure and HLA in healthy donors (TCRdb year 2017). To prepare the library, the immunoSEQ multiplex PCR assay was applied. The multiplex PCR relied on a mix of 60 forward primers for TCR Vbeta segments and 13 reverse primers for TCR Jbeta segments. TCRdb obtained this table from immuneACCESS and retained in-frame rearrangements with V and J assigned. These tables miss some clones; where compared with another copy, unresolved V genes account for less than half of the shortfall, and the remainder is unexplained. Counted in this sample were 30,000 to 40,000 clones; 75% to 85% of them appeared once. About 9.3% of the sample is held by the ten biggest clonotypes. The sequencing input was PBMCs. These receptors originate from a woman in her 40s in good health and CMV-seronegative.

This clone appeared a few times. This chain links TRBV28 with TRBJ2-3; D ambiguous. In germline, CDR1 is MDHEN, CDR2 SYDVKM. Trimming removed 6 bases from V and 1 base from J, with 8 bases in between. There are 13 residues in the CDR3. The CDR3 sequence: CASSPRRTDTQYF. Written as DNA, the CDR3 is TGTGCCAGCAGCCCCCGTCGCACAGATACGCAGTATTTT.

This clone was observed once. V gene TRBV10-3 combines with J gene TRBJ1-1; 8 nucleotides agree with TRBD1. The CDR3 runs 14 residues. Unmatched junction bases numbered 5, after V lost 7 bases and J lost 1 base. Looked up from germline, CDR1 is ENHRY and CDR2 is SYGVKD. The CDR3 coding sequence is TGTGCCATCAAGTCGACAGGGGCGAACACTGAAGCTTTCTTT. Translation gives CAIKSTGANTEAFF.

CDR3 loop: CASSMTGLYGYTF. DNA of the CDR3: TGTGCCAGTAGCATGACAGGACTCTATGGCTACACCTTC. The rearrangement uses TRBV19 and TRBJ1-2; a weak D match, TRBD1 (6 bases). The CDR3 has 13 amino acids. Germline V CDR1 and CDR2: LNHDA, SQIVND (reference sequence). Trimming stripped 6 bases from V and 4 bases from J, with 12 bases between.

This clone was seen a handful of times. J is TRBJ2-5 and V is TRBV6-6; 7 nucleotides agree with TRBD1. The CDR3 has 14 amino acids. Germline CDR1 MNHNY, CDR2 SVGAGI (reference sequence). V dropped 7 bases and J dropped 2; count of bases not matched to a gene: 7. For the CDR3, the DNA is TGTGCCAGCATGTTAACAGGGGCGCAAGAGACCCAGTACTTC. Its translation is CASMLTGAQETQYF.

V gene TRBV23-1 combines with J gene TRBJ1-5; possibly TRBD1 for D (6 bases). TRBV23-1 is an ORF; its function is uncertain. The CDR3 runs to 15 residues. The germline V and J ends were trimmed by 5 bases and 7 bases, with 18 bases remaining between them. The CDR3 sequence: CASSSGVGLRQPQHF. The DNA for the CDR3 is TGCGCCAGCAGTTCAGGGGTAGGGCTTCGGCAGCCCCAGCATTTT.

The chain joins TRBV9 to TRBJ2-3; 9 nucleotides line up with TRBD2. The germline V gene has CDR1 SGDLS and CDR2 YYNGEE. V shed 0 bases, J shed 7 bases, and the junction held 9 bases outside the gene matches. The CDR3 runs 16 residues. The CDR3 reads CASSVASSGGRYTQYF. The CDR3 DNA reads TGTGCCAGCAGCGTAGCAAGCAGCGGGGGGAGATATACGCAGTATTTT. Together with reference TRBV9 and TRBJ2-3, the CDR3 gives the full variable domain: DSGVTQTPKHLITATGQRVTLRCSPRSGDLSVYWYQQSLDQGLQFLIQYYNGEERAKGNILERFSAQQFPDLHSELNLSSLELGDSALYFCASSVASSGGRYTQYFGPGTRLTVL.

This chain links TRBV7-2 with TRBJ1-1; D is possibly TRBD1 (5 bases). This CDR3 spans 15 amino acids. Germline CDR1 reads SGHTA; CDR2 reads FQGNSA. The ends were cut back, 4 bases at V and 1 base at J, with 13 bases in the middle. The CDR3, as DNA: TGTGCCAGCAGCTCCCGTTTGGGGCCGAACACTGAAGCTTTCTTT. It yields the protein CASSSRLGPNTEAFF.

This chain links TRBV5-1 with TRBJ1-4; D perhaps matches TRBD1 (6 bases). Trimming took off 4 bases at V and 8 bases at J, with 18 bases between the two ends. Per germline, CDR1 SGHRS and CDR2 YFSETQ. The CDR3 has 15 residues. CDR3 coding DNA: TGCGCCAGCAGCCTAACAGGGACCGGGGAGGAAAAACTGTTTTTT. Protein product: CASSLTGTGEEKLFF.

This chain connects TRBV4-3 to TRBJ2-3; TRBD1 aligns across 8 bases. The germline gives CDR1 LGHNA, CDR2 YSLEER. The CDR3 is 16 residues long. V gave up 1 base and J gave up 3 bases; unmatched junction bases: 6. The chain's CDR3 is CASSQVRGQGTDTQYF. CDR3 nucleotide sequence: TGCGCCAGCAGCCAAGTTCGCGGACAGGGAACAGATACGCAGTATTTT.

The chain recombines TRBV4-1 with TRBJ2-5; no clear D gene. Deletions cut 3 bases from V and 5 bases from J, with 10 bases between. The length of the CDR3 is 13 residues. Germline V lookup: CDR1 MGHRA, CDR2 YSYEKL. The CDR3 loop is CASSQTRGETQYF. CDR3 coding DNA: TGCGCCAGCAGCCAGACCCGCGGTGAGACCCAGTACTTC.

The CDR3 DNA reads TGCGCCAGCAGCACCACCCAGACAGTTTCAGGGTCACCCCTCCACTTT. Translated: CASSTTQTVSGSPLHF. The V and J genes are TRBV5-1 and TRBJ1-6; D is possibly TRBD1 (5 bases). The CDR3 is 16 residues long. Trimming shortened V by 4 bases and J by 10 bases, and 21 bases separated the two germline ends. Germline loops: CDR1 SGHRS, CDR2 YFSETQ.

CDR3 sequence reads: CASSSRGGIQTQYF. CDR3 DNA: TGTGCCAGCAGCTCGAGGGGCGGGATACAGACCCAGTACTTC. The rearrangement uses TRBV7-2 and TRBJ2-5; tentative D call: TRBD2 (6 bases). The CDR3 has 14 residues. The V end lost 4 bases, the J end lost 6 bases, and 15 bases lay between the germline ends. Germline V gives CDR1 SGHTA, CDR2 FQGNSA.

This clone was detected only a few times. The J gene is TRBJ2-1, the V gene TRBV5-1; D not certain. The CDR3 is 14 amino acids. Germline V CDR1 and CDR2: SGHRS, YFSETQ. The V end lost 2 bases, the J end lost 0 bases, and 6 bases lay between the germline ends. DNA for the CDR3: TGCGCCAGCAGCTTACAGAGCTCCTACAATGAGCAGTTCTTC. Translation gives CASSLQSSYNEQFF.

This clone was picked up one time. The chain has TRBV5-4 and TRBJ1-2; D is unresolved. V was trimmed by 6 bases and J by 0 bases, leaving 9 bases between them. Germline CDR1 SGHNT, CDR2 YYREEE (reference sequence). The CDR3 is 13 residues long. This CDR3 is CASTPTANYGYTF. CDR3 nucleotides: TGTGCCAGCACCCCAACAGCTAACTATGGCTACACCTTC.

Details on this clone: This sample includes further DNA sequences coding for the same CDR3. The rearrangement joins TRBV7-3 to TRBJ1-1; possible D gene TRBD1, 5 bases. V was trimmed by 6 bases and J by 1 base, leaving 9 bases between them. Per germline, CDR1 SGHTA and CDR2 FQGTGA. The CDR3 consists of 13 residues. The CDR3 DNA reads as TGTGCCAGCAGTAGGGGCGGGAACACTGAAGCTTTCTTT. It translates to CASSRGGNTEAFF.

This clone turned up a few times. The chain has TRBV28 and TRBJ2-2; possibly TRBD1 for D (7 bases). The CDR3 consists of 14 residues. The germline CDR1 and CDR2 sequences are MDHEN and SYDVKM. The V gene lost 6 bases and the J gene lost 9 bases, with 17 bases spanning the gap. CDR3: CASSPWTGGRELFF. For the CDR3, the DNA is TGTGCCAGCAGCCCCTGGACAGGAGGGAGGGAGCTGTTTTTT.

The chain uses TRBV4-2 and TRBJ2-3; TRBD2 agrees at 7 bases. This CDR3 is built from 15 residues. Germline V gene lookup returns CDR1 LGHNA and CDR2 YNFKEQ. The J segment lost 2 bases and the V segment lost 2 bases, leaving 4 bases of the junction unmatched. The CDR3 DNA reads TGTGCCAGCAGCCAAAAACTAGCGAACACAGATACGCAGTATTTT. Amino acid sequence: CASSQKLANTDTQYF.

Here the CDR3 reads CASSGGAGADTQYF. The CDR3, as DNA: TGTGCCAGTAGCGGGGGGGCCGGCGCAGATACGCAGTATTTT. The chain couples TRBV19 to TRBJ2-3; 8 nucleotides agree with TRBD2. Germline-derived CDR1 and CDR2 are LNHDA and SQIVND (reference sequence). With V trimmed by 6 bases and J by 4 bases, 6 bases remained unmatched. The length of the CDR3 is 14 residues.

This CDR3 is CASTRSRGQGASYTF. As DNA, the CDR3 is TGTGCCAGCACTAGATCTAGGGGACAGGGGGCTAGCTACACCTTC. This chain joins TRBV6-5 and TRBJ1-2, with 12 bases identical to TRBD1. This CDR3 region has 15 residues. Germline V gene lookup returns CDR1 MNHEY and CDR2 SVGAGI. V shed 7 bases, J shed 9 bases, and the junction held 12 bases outside the gene matches.

The V gene is TRBV19, the J gene TRBJ1-5; no clear D. From germline, CDR1 is LNHDA and CDR2 SQIVND (reference sequence). The CDR3 sequence is 12 residues long. The V end was cut by 6 bases, the J end by 6 bases, with 9 bases between. The CDR3, as DNA: TGTGCCAGTAGCCTCTTCGGTCAGCCCCAGCATTTT. Residues: CASSLFGQPQHF.

This clone was counted a single time. The genes are TRBV4-2 and TRBJ2-3; 7 bases are a match to TRBD2. The germline V gene encodes CDR1 LGHNA and CDR2 YNFKEQ. The CDR3 totals 15 residues. Losses at the gene ends were 5 bases for V and 2 bases for J; bases not matched to a gene: 7. The CDR3 DNA sequence: TGTGCCAGCAGCAATCCTAGCGGACCCACAGATACGCAGTATTTT. Its protein product is CASSNPSGPTDTQYF.

This clone has just a few counts. This chain connects TRBV2 to TRBJ2-2, with 12 bases aligning to TRBD2. V lost 1 base, J lost 0 bases, and 0 bases stayed unmatched. CDR1 SNHLY and CDR2 FYNNEI come from the germline V gene. The CDR3 runs to 17 residues. CDR3 sequence: CASSEGTSGANTGELFF. The CDR3 nucleotides read TGTGCCAGCAGTGAAGGGACTAGCGGGGCGAACACCGGGGAGCTGTTTTTT. The full variable domain, rest sourced from reference TRBV2 and TRBJ2-2, is EPEVTQTPSHQVTQMGQEVILRCVPISNHLYFYWYRQILGQKVEFLVSFYNNEISEKSEIFDDQFSVERPDGSNFTLKIRSTKLEDSAMYFCASSEGTSGANTGELFFGEGSRLTVL.